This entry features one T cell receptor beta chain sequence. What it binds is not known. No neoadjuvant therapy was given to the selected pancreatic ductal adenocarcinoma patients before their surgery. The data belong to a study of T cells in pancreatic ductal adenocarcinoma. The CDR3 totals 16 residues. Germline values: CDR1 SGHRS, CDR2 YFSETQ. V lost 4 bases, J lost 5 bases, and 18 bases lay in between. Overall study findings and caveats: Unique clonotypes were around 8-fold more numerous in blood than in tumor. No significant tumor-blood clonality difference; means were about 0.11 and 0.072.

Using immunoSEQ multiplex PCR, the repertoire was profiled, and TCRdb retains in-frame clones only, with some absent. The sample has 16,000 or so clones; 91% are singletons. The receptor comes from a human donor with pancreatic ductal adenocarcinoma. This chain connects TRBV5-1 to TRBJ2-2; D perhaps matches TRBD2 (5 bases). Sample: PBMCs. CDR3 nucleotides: TGCGCCAGCAGCACTATGCGGCGGACGGGAACCGGGGAGCTGTTTTTT. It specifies CASSTMRRTGTGELFF. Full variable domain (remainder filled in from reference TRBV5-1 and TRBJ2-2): KAGVTQTPRYLIKTRGQQVTLSCSPISGHRSVSWYQQTPGQGLQFLFEYFSETQRNKGNFPGRFSGRQFSNSRSEMNVSTLELGDSALYLCASSTMRRTGTGELFFGEGSRLTVL.